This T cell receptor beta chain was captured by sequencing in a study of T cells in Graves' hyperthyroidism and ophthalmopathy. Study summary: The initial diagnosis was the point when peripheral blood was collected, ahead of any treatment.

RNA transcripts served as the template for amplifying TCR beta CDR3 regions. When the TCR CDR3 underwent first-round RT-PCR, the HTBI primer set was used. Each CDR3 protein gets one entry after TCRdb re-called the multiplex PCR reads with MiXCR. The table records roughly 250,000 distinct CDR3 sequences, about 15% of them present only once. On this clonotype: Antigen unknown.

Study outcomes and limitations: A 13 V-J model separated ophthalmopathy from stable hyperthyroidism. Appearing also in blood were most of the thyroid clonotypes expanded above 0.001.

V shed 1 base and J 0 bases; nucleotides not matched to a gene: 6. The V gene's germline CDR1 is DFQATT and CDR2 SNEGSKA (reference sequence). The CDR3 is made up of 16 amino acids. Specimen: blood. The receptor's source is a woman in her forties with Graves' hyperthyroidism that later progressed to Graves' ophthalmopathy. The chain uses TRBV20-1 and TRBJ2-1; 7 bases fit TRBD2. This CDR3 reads CSARVLAESSYNEQFF. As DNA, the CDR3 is TGCAGTGCTAGAGTCCTAGCGGAGAGCTCCTACAATGAGCAGTTCTTC.